This TCR beta chain was captured in a study of CD8 T cells in ankylosing spondylitis. Quantitative molecular-barcoded 5'-RACE generated the TCR beta libraries. A single record per CDR3 protein comes from TCRdb applying MiXCR to the 5' RACE reads. The data show about 140,000 distinct CDR3 sequences, 8% to 9% seen once. Study findings and constraints: Reported data indicate significant enrichment of disease-linked clones within matched ankylosing spondylitis synovial fluid. Reports of some motif variants in reactive arthritis synovial fluid and blood predate this one. About 8 highly homologous variants made up a TCR beta motif, and this motif appeared characteristic of ankylosing spondylitis blood.

In this sample, this clonotype turned up a few times. What it recognizes is unknown. Trimming shortened V by 4 bases and J by 2 bases, and 12 bases separated the two germline ends. CDR3 length: 15 amino acids. Germline-derived CDR1 and CDR2 are KGHDR and SFDVKD. The V call is TRBV24-1, the J call TRBJ2-3, with D tentatively TRBD1 (5 bases). This TCR was recovered from a male donor with ankylosing spondylitis. Specimen: synovial fluid, either unsorted or a sorted T cell fraction (not recorded which). CDR3 protein: CATSDPGHPTDTQYF. CDR3 bases: TGTGCCACCAGTGACCCTGGACACCCCACAGATACGCAGTATTTT.